This TCR beta chain is drawn from a study of PD-L1 blockade in urothelial cancer. Whole-study context: The patients first took atezolizumab around 2014, receiving 1,200 mg intravenously every 3 weeks. General study findings and limits: Expansion of tumor-associated blood clones at 3 weeks was greater in durable-benefit patients.

The CDR3 spans 15 residues. Germline trimming cut 6 bases from V and 3 bases from J; bases unmatched to any gene: 11. Looked up from germline, CDR1 is MNHEY and CDR2 is SVGAGI. As concerns this clone: What it binds is not known.

PCRs were each spiked with synthetic TCR analog templates. The assay was immunoSEQ multiplex PCR, and TCRdb's table has in-frame clones only and misses some. The table has about 35,000 clones, more than 65% seen once. A total of 1 to 8 samples per patient were collected pretreatment and on-treatment. This TCR came from a man in his 70s with urothelial cancer. The chain uses TRBV6-5 and TRBJ2-7; 7 bases align to TRBD1. Source: PBMCs, taken around atezolizumab (anti-PD-L1) treatment. CDR3 nucleotides: TGTGCCAGCAGACAAACAGGGGCGCAGGACTACGAGCAGTACTTC. Its translation: CASRQTGAQDYEQYF.